Shown below are 27 T cell receptor beta chains from a single sample sequenced in a study of T cell responses to AZD1222 COVID-19 vaccine. TCRdb's table, derived via immunoSEQ multiplex PCR, lists solely in-frame clones and lacks some. The data contain around 190,000 clones, over 80% of them seen just once; the ten biggest clones take up over 1%. The source material was peripheral blood, sampled on day 0 of AZD1222 vaccination. These receptors came from an adult in good health.

V gene TRBV6-5 combines with J gene TRBJ1-5; 10 nucleotides line up with TRBD1. In germline, CDR1 is MNHEY, CDR2 SVGAGI. This CDR3 spans 15 amino acids. Losses at the gene ends were 0 bases for V and 4 bases for J; bases not matched to a gene: 0. This CDR3 reads CASSYSGQGNQPQHF. The DNA for the CDR3 is TGTGCCAGCAGTTACTCGGGACAGGGGAATCAGCCCCAGCATTTT.

The rearrangement joins TRBV6-5 to TRBJ1-2; 7 nucleotides line up with TRBD1. V trimming: 0 bases; J trimming: 7 bases; junction bases outside the gene matches: 8. Germline V gene lookup returns CDR1 MNHEY and CDR2 SVGAGI. This CDR3 contains 15 residues. CDR3 region: CASSYSILAGGGYTF. The CDR3 coding sequence is TGTGCCAGCAGTTACTCGATATTGGCAGGGGGTGGCTACACCTTC.

In nucleotides, the CDR3 is TGTGCCAGCACTCGAACCCCTCTAGCGGGGGGCTACAATGAGCAGTTCTTC. Translated: CASTRTPLAGGYNEQFF. V gene TRBV2 combines with J gene TRBJ2-1; 11 nucleotides agree with TRBD2. Per germline, CDR1 SNHLY and CDR2 FYNNEI. The CDR3 contains 17 residues. V was clipped by 7 bases and J by 3 bases; unmatched bases: 11.

The V call is TRBV12-3 or TRBV12-4, the J call TRBJ2-5, with 10 bases fitting TRBD2. V trimming: 1 base; J trimming: 13 bases; junction bases outside the gene matches: 3. The CDR3 runs to 12 residues. CDR3 nucleotides: TGTGCCAGCAGTTTAGAGGGACTAGCGCTGTACTTC. Amino acid sequence: CASSLEGLALYF.

This sequence joins TRBV11-2 and TRBJ2-7; no reliable D call. V lost 2 bases to trimming and J lost 3 bases, with 11 bases between them. CDR1 and CDR2 (germline): SGHAT, FQNNGV. CDR3 size: 14 residues. CDR3 DNA sequence: TGTGCCAGCAGCTTATCGGCGGCAAACTACGAGCAGTACTTC. It translates to CASSLSAANYEQYF.

The chain links TRBV18 to TRBJ1-2; D remains ambiguous. The CDR3 runs 12 residues. Germline CDR1 is KGHSH and CDR2 is LQKENI. Trimming stripped 0 bases from V and 7 bases from J, with 6 bases between. CDR3 nucleotide sequence: TGTGCCAGCTCACCACCGGGCGGTGGCTACACCTTC. This translates into CASSPPGGGYTF.

This clone was observed a single time. The gene calls are TRBV5-4 and TRBJ2-3; D unclear. The germline gives CDR1 SGHNT, CDR2 YYREEE (reference sequence). This CDR3 has 15 residues. Trimming stripped 5 bases from V and 0 bases from J, with 13 bases between. DNA for the CDR3: TGTGCCAGCAGGGGCCGGCAGGTGAGCACAGATACGCAGTATTTT. Amino acids: CASRGRQVSTDTQYF.

The chain has TRBV28 and TRBJ2-7, with a tentative D call TRBD2 (6 bases). Between the trimmed V and J ends, which lost 7 bases and 3 bases, there was a span of 10 bases. Germline V CDR1 and CDR2: MDHEN, SYDVKM. The CDR3 consists of 12 residues. This CDR3 reads CASTGGYYEQYF. The CDR3 DNA sequence: TGTGCCAGCACTGGGGGGTACTACGAGCAGTACTTC.

V is TRBV27 and J is TRBJ1-1, with D maybe TRBD1 (5 bases). This CDR3 spans 16 amino acids. The germline gives CDR1 MNHEY, CDR2 SMNVEV (reference sequence). The V end was cut by 5 bases, the J end by 1 base, with 17 bases between. CDR3 in amino acids: CASSTYEGKANTEAFF. CDR3 bases: TGTGCCAGCAGTACATACGAGGGGAAGGCGAACACTGAAGCTTTCTTT.

This chain uses TRBV19 with TRBJ2-2; D unclear. V lost 5 bases and J lost 3, with 19 bases in between. This CDR3 has 17 amino acids. The germline V gene encodes CDR1 LNHDA and CDR2 SQIVND (reference sequence). CDR3 sequence: CASSPPPDGVYTGELFF. CDR3 DNA sequence: TGTGCCAGTAGTCCCCCCCCAGACGGAGTTTACACCGGGGAGCTGTTTTTT.

The chain joins TRBV2 to TRBJ1-4; a weak D match, TRBD1 (6 bases). The CDR3 extends over 14 amino acids. Germline values: CDR1 SNHLY, CDR2 FYNNEI. Trimming pared 7 bases from V and 2 bases from J, leaving 11 bases between. The CDR3 DNA reads as TGTGCCAGCATTAACAGGGATACTAATGAAAAACTGTTTTTT. Its protein product is CASINRDTNEKLFF. Variable domain in full (rest from reference TRBV2 and TRBJ1-4): EPEVTQTPSHQVTQMGQEVILRCVPISNHLYFYWYRQILGQKVEFLVSFYNNEISEKSEIFDDQFSVERPDGSNFTLKIRSTKLEDSAMYFCASINRDTNEKLFFGSGTQLSVL.

The sample holds one count of this clone. The V gene is TRBV3-1 (or the pseudogene TRBV3-2), the J gene TRBJ1-6; D might be TRBD1 (5 bases). V was clipped by 6 bases and J by 12 bases, with 21 bases between them. Germline assignment: CDR1 LGHDT and CDR2 YNNKEL (reference sequence). There are 15 residues in the CDR3. CDR3 nucleotides: TGTGCCAGCAGTCCATGGGAGGGGCCCGGTAAACCCCTCCACTTT. Protein product: CASSPWEGPGKPLHF.

This clone appeared a single time. V is TRBV9 and J is TRBJ1-1, with 10 bases identical to TRBD1. V was clipped by 3 bases and J by 1 base; unmatched bases: 3. The CDR3 loop spans 15 amino acids. Germline values: CDR1 SGDLS, CDR2 YYNGEE. CDR3: CASSARTGGNTEAFF. The CDR3 region has the DNA TGTGCCAGCAGCGCACGGACAGGGGGGAACACTGAAGCTTTCTTT.

The V call is TRBV11-2, the J call TRBJ2-7, with a tentative D call TRBD1 (5 bases). Trimming took off 7 bases at V and 3 bases at J, with 13 bases between the two ends. CDR1 SGHAT and CDR2 FQNNGV come from the germline V gene. CDR3 length equals 13 residues. The CDR3 here is CASTLGQGYEQYF. The CDR3 DNA is TGTGCCAGCACCCTGGGGCAGGGCTACGAGCAGTACTTC.

V usage is TRBV19 and J usage is TRBJ1-6, with no clear D. The CDR3 consists of 16 residues. V was shortened by 7 bases and J by 0 bases, with 13 bases between the two germline ends. Per the germline V gene, CDR1 is LNHDA and CDR2 is SQIVND (reference sequence). CDR3 DNA: TGTGCCAGTACCTTTGCCCCGAGCTCCTATAATTCACCCCTCCACTTT. Translation gives CASTFAPSSYNSPLHF.

This clone qualifies as medium-sized (0.01 to 0.1%). J is TRBJ2-7 and V is TRBV3-1 (or the pseudogene TRBV3-2); D is unresolved. V was shortened by 3 bases and J by 1 base, with 7 bases between the two germline ends. The CDR3 runs 13 residues. Germline loops: CDR1 LGHDT, CDR2 YNNKEL (reference sequence). This CDR3 reads CASSHGSSYEQYF. In DNA form, the CDR3 reads TGTGCCAGCAGCCATGGTTCATCCTACGAGCAGTACTTC.

The chain is built from TRBV28 and TRBJ2-3; D is perhaps TRBD1 (6 bases). This CDR3 is 15 amino acids long. V lost 6 bases to trimming and J lost 5 bases, with 18 bases between them. CDR1 and CDR2 (germline): MDHEN, SYDVKM. CDR3 region: CASSPLGTTRDTQYF. Here the CDR3 DNA reads TGTGCCAGCAGCCCCCTCGGGACAACCAGAGATACGCAGTATTTT.

On this clone itself: Other DNA sequences of this sample code for an identical CDR3. V and J are TRBV7-9 and TRBJ1-5; 7 bases are shared with TRBD1. Germline V gives CDR1 SEHNR, CDR2 FQNEAQ (reference sequence). The ends lost 5 bases at V and 2 bases at J; junction bases unmatched: 3. The length of the CDR3 is 14 residues. The CDR3 DNA is TGTGCCAGCAGCCCGGGGACAGGCAATCAGCCCCAGCATTTT. It codes for CASSPGTGNQPQHF.

The rearrangement links TRBV5-1 to TRBJ1-2; no clear D. Per germline, CDR1 SGHRS and CDR2 YFSETQ. This CDR3 has 12 residues. Trimming took 7 bases from V and 8 from J, leaving 15 bases between them. This chain's CDR3 is CASFPGSGGYTF. The CDR3 coding sequence is TGCGCCAGCTTCCCGGGATCCGGAGGCTACACCTTC.

The CDR3 region has the DNA TGTGCCAGCATGCCACTAGCGGGGACGGCAGATACGCAGTATTTT. Translation: CASMPLAGTADTQYF. This chain links TRBV6-5 with TRBJ2-3; 10 nucleotides agree with TRBD2. Trimming removed 7 bases from V and 4 bases from J; junction bases left unmatched: 8. This CDR3 contains 15 residues. The germline CDR1 and CDR2 sequences are MNHEY and SVGAGI.

The chain uses TRBV6-5 and TRBJ1-2, with TRBD1 matching over 7 bases. CDR3 length: 13 residues. The V segment lost 7 bases and the J segment 4 bases; nucleotides outside the gene matches: 6. Germline V gene sequence: CDR1 MNHEY, CDR2 SVGAGI. In DNA form, the CDR3 reads TGTGCCAGCACCGAGGGACAGCTCTATGGCTACACCTTC. Its translation: CASTEGQLYGYTF.

This rearrangement joins TRBV18 to TRBJ2-5; possibly TRBD1 for D (5 bases). This CDR3 region has 15 residues. Trimming stripped 3 bases from V and 2 bases from J, with 13 bases between. CDR1 is KGHSH, CDR2 LQKENI, per germline. CDR3 in DNA: TGTGCCAGCTCACCGAGTACAGGATTACAAGAGACCCAGTACTTC. This gives the protein CASSPSTGLQETQYF.

V is TRBV30 and J is TRBJ1-2; D unresolved. With 0 bases removed from V and 7 bases from J, the gap between germline ends came to 15 bases. CDR3 length: 14 amino acids. The germline V gene has CDR1 GTSNPN and CDR2 SVGIG (reference sequence). Written as DNA, the CDR3 is TGTGCCTGGAGTGTACTTGTGGGCGCGGGTGGCTACACCTTC. This codes for CAWSVLVGAGGYTF.

This clone was seen only a few times. A junction end diverges from the germline sequence, so it may reflect a read error. V gene TRBV27 combines with J gene TRBJ1-1; D might be TRBD1 (6 bases). Germline lookup yields CDR1 MNHEY and CDR2 SMNVEV (reference sequence). The CDR3 is 14 amino acids. CDR3: CASSLRRDTTKAFF. CDR3 nucleotides: TGTGCCAGCAGCCTCAGGCGGGACACCACTAAAGCTTTCTTT.

There are a few counts of this clone. The rearrangement uses TRBV19 and TRBJ1-2; possible D gene TRBD1, 6 bases. V dropped 6 bases and J dropped 4 bases, with 9 bases sitting between them. Germline CDR1 LNHDA, CDR2 SQIVND (reference sequence). There are 12 residues in the CDR3. The CDR3 DNA is TGTGCCAGTAGGGCAGGGGTCTATGGCTACACCTTC. It yields the protein CASRAGVYGYTF.

V is TRBV7-2 and J is TRBJ1-1, with D perhaps matching TRBD1 (5 bases). Germline CDR1 SGHTA, CDR2 FQGNSA. The CDR3 is 14 residues long. V was pared by 5 bases and J by 5 bases, with 15 bases between. The CDR3 region is CASSLQGWGTEAFF. The CDR3 coding sequence is TGTGCCAGCAGCCTGCAGGGCTGGGGGACTGAAGCTTTCTTT.

The J gene is TRBJ1-5, the V gene TRBV15, with a tentative D call TRBD1 (6 bases). Trimming removed 0 bases at V and 2 bases at J, with 11 bases between. CDR1 LNHNV and CDR2 YYDKDF come from the germline V gene (reference sequence). The CDR3 is 16 residues long. CDR3 bases: TGTGCCACCAGCAGAGAGGTGGCAGGGGGCAATCAGCCCCAGCATTTT. This sequence encodes CATSREVAGGNQPQHF.